The subject of this entry is one T cell receptor (beta chain). The target antigen is unknown. The table came from immunoSEQ multiplex PCR; TCRdb's copy has only in-frame clones and leaves some out. In the table there are 150,000 to 200,000 clones, 90% of which are singletons. The data belong to a study of T cell responses to AZD1222 COVID-19 vaccine. CDR3 length: 15 residues. Trimming cost V 5 bases and J 2 bases, with 13 bases left between them. CDR1 is MDHEN and CDR2 is SYDVKM in the germline V gene. Findings of the study overall: Of spike-specific TCRs, nearly half reportedly target regions left unmutated in variants. The study found Spike-specific TCR breadth and depth rose after two AZD1222 doses. White British ancestry dominated among donors, who included more females, and clonal diversity was possibly underestimated.

This chain uses TRBV28 with TRBJ1-3, with no clear D. The sequence was obtained from an adult in good health. This specimen consisted of peripheral blood, obtained on day 0 of AZD1222 vaccination. The DNA for the CDR3 is TGTGCCAGCAGTGGTAGCCCCGGGGCTGGAAACACCATATATTTT. Its translation is CASSGSPGAGNTIYF.